The clone carrying this TCR beta chain occurred many times. TCR beta CDR3 sequences were amplified from RNA transcripts. TCR CDR3 regions were first amplified by RT-PCR with HTBI primers. TCRdb processed the multiplex PCR reads anew with MiXCR; each CDR3 protein has one entry. The sample lists roughly 660,000 distinct CDR3 sequences; 15% to 20% were seen once. The sample is drawn from a study of T cells in Graves' hyperthyroidism and ophthalmopathy. Germline V gene sequence: CDR1 SGHTS, CDR2 YDEGEE. The V gene end was trimmed by 4 bases and the J gene end by 3 bases; junction bases not matched to a gene: 5. This CDR3 spans 14 amino acids. Absent ophthalmopathy progression within 18 months defined stable Graves' hyperthyroidism.

The V call is TRBV5-8, the J call TRBJ2-7, with 9 bases aligning to TRBD2. The sequencing sample was made of blood. The receptor was derived from a man aged 50 or older with Graves' hyperthyroidism. The CDR3 DNA reads as TGTGCCAGCAGCACCGGGACTAGCTTCTACGAGCAGTACTTC. This codes for CASSTGTSFYEQYF.